The clone carrying this T cell receptor beta chain was recorded once. The sample originates from a study of technical replicates of blood from a few donors. Assay used: immunoSEQ multiplex PCR; TCRdb lists only in-frame clones, some missing. The sample shows over 45,000 clones, roughly nine tenths of them seen only once. Sequencing was carried out using PBMCs. The sequence came from a human donor in good health. Some clones in this sample may be carry-over from other donors' samples.

CDR3 nucleotide sequence: TGTGCCAGCACACCCCGGACAGGGATGAACACTGAAGCTTTCTTT. Residues: CASTPRTGMNTEAFF. The chain combines TRBV2 with TRBJ1-1; 8 bases fit TRBD1. The V segment lost 7 bases and the J segment 0 bases; nucleotides outside the gene matches: 7. The CDR3 loop spans 15 amino acids. Germline CDR1 and CDR2: SNHLY and FYNNEI.